This TCR beta chain derives from a study of T cell responses to AZD1222 COVID-19 vaccine. Overall study results and limits: There were repertoire samples only from the period after the peak T cell response. Dominant at 160-218 and 743-854, vaccine-associated CD4 TCRs also spanned spike. White British people made up most donors, females outnumbered males, and clonal diversity was possibly underestimated. Recipients of two AZD1222 doses showed rising Spike-specific TCR breadth and depth.

The table lists this clone with a count of one. The antigen remains undetermined. V was pared by 2 bases and J by 5 bases, with 9 bases between. CDR1 and CDR2 from the germline V gene are KGHSH and LQKENI. The CDR3 runs to 14 residues. The data were produced by immunoSEQ multiplex PCR, yet TCRdb's version contains in-frame clones alone and is incomplete. The sample has 100,000 to 150,000 clones, more than 80% seen once. The V gene is TRBV18, the J gene TRBJ2-2, with no clear D. The clonotype comes from an adult who received the MenACWY meningococcal vaccine as a control. Sample: peripheral blood, taken 28 days after the second dose of the MenACWY control vaccine. The CDR3 DNA reads as TGTGCCAGCTCACCAATCGAAGGGACCGGGGAGCTGTTTTTT. Its protein product is CASSPIEGTGELFF.